Listed below are T cell receptor beta chains from one sample, sequenced in a study of shared clonotypes between healthy human individuals. Sequencing was performed with immunoSEQ multiplex PCR; in TCRdb, only in-frame clones are kept and a portion is missing. The repertoire holds approximately 2.4 million clones, with almost 96% as singletons. Sequenced material: naive CD4+ T cells sorted from blood. Every receptor here comes from a man aged 18 to 30 in good health. Both conserved end residues are part of each CDR3. The order of the fields is V gene, D gene, CDR3 length, J gene, clone size, CDR3 protein, CDR3 DNA. D genes are given only for firm matches. Some rows have no size entry. The others give once, few or many, or a class for an expanded clone.

TRBV2,NA,13,TRBJ2-7,NA,CASSDRQGSEQYF,TGTGCCAGCAGTGACCGGCAGGGGTCCGAGCAGTACTTC
TRBV7-6,TRBD2,15,TRBJ2-1,NA,CASSPTSGGYNEQFF,TGTGCCAGCAGCCCCACTAGCGGAGGGTACAATGAGCAGTTCTTC
TRBV7-9,TRBD2,16,TRBJ2-5,NA,CASSPTTSGVQETQYF,TGTGCCAGCAGCCCCACCACTAGCGGCGTCCAAGAGACCCAGTACTTC
TRBV7-9,NA,18,TRBJ1-3,once,CASSSPGWGGSSGNTIYF,TGTGCCAGCAGCTCGCCCGGGTGGGGCGGAAGCTCTGGAAACACCATATATTTT
TRBV11-2,TRBD2,16,TRBJ2-3,NA,CASSRGSGKFADTQYF,TGTGCCAGCAGCCGGGGGAGCGGGAAATTTGCAGATACGCAGTATTTT
TRBV7-4,NA,16,TRBJ2-7,NA,CASSLVRPRGSYEQYF,TGTGCCAGCAGCCTTGTGCGACCTCGGGGTTCCTACGAGCAGTACTTC
TRBV30,NA,16,TRBJ2-3,NA,CAWSVKLPGGTDTQYF,TGTGCCTGGAGTGTAAAGTTGCCAGGGGGCACAGATACGCAGTATTTT
TRBV7-9,NA,14,TRBJ1-1,once,CASSLVGGPTEAFF,TGTGCCAGCAGCTTAGTGGGGGGGCCTACTGAAGCTTTCTTT
TRBV4-1,NA,15,TRBJ2-3,NA,CASSHLSVSTDTQYF,TGCGCCAGCAGCCATCTAAGCGTGAGCACAGATACGCAGTATTTT
TRBV9,TRBD2,18,TRBJ2-3,once,CASSATSGGAEIVDTQYF,TGTGCCAGCAGCGCGACTAGCGGGGGGGCAGAGATCGTCGATACGCAGTATTTT
TRBV19,TRBD1,17,TRBJ1-5,NA,CASSPDRAPPLNQPQHF,TGTGCCAGTAGTCCCGACAGGGCCCCCCCATTAAATCAGCCCCAGCATTTT
TRBV7-2,NA,14,TRBJ2-2,NA,CASSPVNAGGELFF,TGTGCCAGCAGCCCTGTCAACGCGGGAGGGGAGCTGTTTTTT
TRBV6-5,TRBD1,14,TRBJ1-2,NA,CASSYYEGANGYTF,TGTGCCAGCAGTTATTATGAGGGGGCTAATGGCTACACCTTC
TRBV7-2,NA,15,TRBJ1-2,NA,CASSLDPQGYYGYTF,TGTGCCAGCAGCTTAGACCCTCAGGGTTACTATGGCTACACCTTC
TRBV7-6,TRBD2,19,TRBJ2-1,once,CASSLVYRPLAGGHNEQFF,TGTGCCAGCAGCTTAGTCTACCGACCACTAGCGGGGGGACACAATGAGCAGTTCTTC
TRBV18,TRBD2,15,TRBJ2-2,NA,CASSPQAGATGELFF,TGTGCCAGCTCACCACAAGCGGGAGCCACCGGGGAGCTGTTTTTT
TRBV10-3,NA,14,TRBJ2-1,NA,CAISDHHSNNEQFF,TGTGCCATCAGTGACCACCATTCTAACAATGAGCAGTTCTTC
TRBV7-2,NA,11,TRBJ1-5,NA,CASSSNGPQHF,TGTGCCAGCAGCTCCAATGGGCCCCAGCATTTT
TRBV5-6,NA,13,TRBJ2-3,NA,CASSLESTDTQYF,TGTGCCAGCAGCTTAGAGAGCACAGATACGCAGTATTTT
TRBV30,NA,13,TRBJ1-1,NA,CAWDFRVDTEAFF,TGTGCCTGGGATTTCCGGGTCGACACTGAAGCTTTCTTT
TRBV9,NA,15,TRBJ2-5,NA,CASSGTGFLGETQYF,TGTGCCAGCAGCGGAACGGGGTTTCTAGGTGAGACCCAGTACTTC
TRBV2,TRBD1,15,TRBJ1-2,NA,CASSGWDSEFGGYTF,TGTGCCAGCAGTGGCTGGGACAGTGAGTTCGGCGGCTACACCTTC
TRBV10-3,TRBD1,16,TRBJ2-5,NA,CAISEGQGANQETQYF,TGTGCCATCAGTGAGGGACAGGGGGCGAACCAAGAGACCCAGTACTTC
TRBV5-4,NA,16,TRBJ2-3,NA,CASSPKGGGLIDTQYF,TGTGCCAGCAGCCCCAAGGGGGGGGGCTTGATAGATACGCAGTATTTT
TRBV6-6,NA,13,TRBJ1-2,NA,CASSADGNYGYTF,TGTGCCAGCAGTGCGGACGGAAACTATGGCTACACCTTC
TRBV25-1,TRBD2,15,TRBJ2-1,once,CASSLAGGKTWEQFF,TGTGCCAGCAGTCTAGCGGGGGGCAAGACGTGGGAGCAGTTCTTC
TRBV29-1,NA,11,TRBJ1-1,NA,CSVEDPGEAFF,TGCAGCGTTGAAGATCCCGGTGAAGCTTTCTTT
TRBV5-4,NA,12,TRBJ1-6,NA,CASSNDNSPLHF,TGTGCCAGCAGCAACGATAATTCACCCCTCCACTTT
TRBV7-2,NA,15,TRBJ2-1,NA,CASSLARGTYNEQFF,TGTGCCAGCAGCTTAGCGAGGGGAACCTACAATGAGCAGTTCTTC
TRBV7-9,TRBD1,16,TRBJ1-1,NA,CASSPGGPFWGTEAFF,TGTGCCAGCAGCCCAGGGGGCCCCTTTTGGGGCACTGAAGCTTTCTTT
TRBV6-1,NA,15,TRBJ2-1,NA,CASSEGGTPYNEQFF,TGTGCCAGCAGTGAAGGGGGTACCCCCTACAATGAGCAGTTCTTC
TRBV7-8,NA,15,TRBJ2-5,NA,CASSLVLDWRETQYF,TGTGCCAGCAGCTTAGTACTGGACTGGAGGGAGACCCAGTACTTC
TRBV10-1,TRBD2,17,TRBJ2-2,NA,CASSEVGLAGYTGELFF,TGCGCCAGCAGTGAGGTTGGGCTAGCGGGATACACCGGGGAGCTGTTTTTT
TRBV18,NA,14,TRBJ2-3,NA,CASSPPGSTDTQYF,TGTGCCAGCTCACCGCCCGGTAGCACAGATACGCAGTATTTT
TRBV14,TRBD1,13,TRBJ2-7,NA,CASSRGTGARQYF,TGTGCCAGCAGCCGCGGGACAGGGGCACGGCAGTACTTC
TRBV30,NA,13,TRBJ2-1,NA,CAWSHGRANEQFF,TGTGCCTGGAGCCATGGGCGGGCGAATGAGCAGTTCTTC
TRBV9,NA,16,TRBJ1-2,few,CASSEPLWGYGYGYTF,TGTGCCAGCAGCGAGCCCCTGTGGGGGTATGGCTATGGCTACACCTTC
TRBV9,NA,15,TRBJ2-2,NA,CASSKKGQGTGELFF,TGTGCCAGCAGCAAGAAGGGACAAGGCACCGGGGAGCTGTTTTTT
TRBV6-5,TRBD1,13,TRBJ1-3,NA,CASTRGQGNTIYF,TGTGCCAGCACCCGGGGACAGGGAAACACCATATATTTT
TRBV19,TRBD1,15,TRBJ2-4,NA,CASSITRQGANIQYF,TGTGCCAGTAGTATAACGAGACAGGGAGCGAACATTCAGTACTTC
TRBV7-2,TRBD1,16,TRBJ2-3,NA,CASSPGGAGGRDTQYF,TGTGCCAGCAGCCCGGGTGGAGCAGGGGGAAGAGATACGCAGTATTTT
TRBV7-3,TRBD2,15,TRBJ2-3,NA,CASSFSGGATDTQYF,TGTGCCAGCAGCTTCAGCGGGGGGGCCACCGATACGCAGTATTTT
TRBV2,NA,14,TRBJ2-7,NA,CASRTSSGVGEQYF,TGTGCCAGCCGCACGTCGTCGGGGGTAGGGGAGCAGTACTTC
TRBV10-1,TRBD2,18,TRBJ2-7,NA,CASSESGGIRAPSRGQYF,TGCGCCAGCAGTGAGTCGGGGGGGATCCGGGCTCCTTCCAGAGGGCAGTACTTC
TRBV15,TRBD2,17,TRBJ2-5,NA,CATSSGRLAGPQETQYF,TGTGCCACCAGCTCGGGTAGACTAGCGGGCCCCCAAGAGACCCAGTACTTC
TRBV6-1,NA,12,TRBJ2-7,NA,CASRWGTDEQYF,TGTGCCAGCAGGTGGGGAACAGACGAGCAGTACTTC
TRBV4-1,NA,14,TRBJ2-5,NA,CASSLSGLQETQYF,TGCGCCAGCAGCCTAAGCGGCCTTCAAGAGACCCAGTACTTC
TRBV28,NA,12,TRBJ2-7,NA,CASRGQPYEQYF,TGTGCCAGCAGGGGTCAGCCCTACGAGCAGTACTTC